This T cell receptor beta chain was sequenced in a study of blood T cell repertoires in COVID-19. The overall study: COVID-19 samples, acute and convalescent, were from the United States, Italy and Spain. T cells, B-cell-depleted T cells, or PBMCs supplied cDNA or gDNA.

Study processing details: Estimates of nucleated cell counts were drawn from the amplification of reference gene primers. Assay used: immunoSEQ multiplex PCR; TCRdb lists only in-frame clones, some missing. That table supplies the V and J calls and clone size; D and trimming were determined from the DNA. This sample has roughly 140,000 clones; 88% occur once, and the top ten carry 1.8%. This clone was observed once. The clonotype originates from a man between 65 and 85 years old with acute or convalescent COVID-19. The sample consisted of peripheral blood.

CDR3 in DNA: TGTGCCAGCAGCTTAGAGAGGAACACTGAAGCTTTCTTT. Translation gives CASSLERNTEAFF. This chain links TRBV11-3 with TRBJ1-1; D remains ambiguous. The CDR3 totals 13 residues. Germline CDR1 is SGHNT and CDR2 is YENEEA. V lost 0 bases to trimming and J lost 1 base, with 3 bases between them.